The 4 T cell receptor beta chains below were found in one sample sequenced in a study of blood T cell repertoires in COVID-19. The data were produced by immunoSEQ multiplex PCR, yet TCRdb's version contains in-frame clones alone and is incomplete. The table records under 200,000 clones, about 85% of them present only once. Sample: peripheral blood. These receptors were taken from a woman older than 75 with acute or convalescent COVID-19.

This clone was recorded only once. The rearrangement links TRBV7-2 to TRBJ2-3, with D hard to call. Germline CDR1 and CDR2: SGHTA and FQGNSA. V lost 5 bases and J 0 bases, leaving 9 bases between the germline ends. This CDR3 spans 14 amino acids. This chain's CDR3 is CASSDPGSTDTQYF. The CDR3 DNA sequence: TGTGCCAGCAGCGACCCGGGTAGCACAGATACGCAGTATTTT. Filled out from reference TRBV7-2 and TRBJ2-3, the complete variable domain reads GAGVSQSPSNKVTEKGKDVELRCDPISGHTALYWYRQSLGQGLEFLIYFQGNSAPDKSGLPSDRFSAERTGGSVSTLTIQRTQQEDSAVYLCASSDPGSTDTQYFGPGTRLTVL.

This chain uses TRBV6-5 with TRBJ2-7; 9 bases match TRBD2. Unmatched junction bases numbered 9, after V lost 7 bases and J lost 5 bases. Germline CDR1 MNHEY, CDR2 SVGAGI. This CDR3 has 14 residues. The DNA for the CDR3 is TGTGCCAGCACCACTCTAGCGGGAATTAACGAGCAGTACTTC. This sequence encodes CASTTLAGINEQYF.

V is TRBV27 and J is TRBJ1-5, with D unresolved. The CDR3 sequence is 15 residues long. The germline gives CDR1 MNHEY, CDR2 SMNVEV (reference sequence). V lost 6 bases to trimming and J lost 4 bases, with 16 bases between them. CDR3 sequence reads: CASRQTGYSNQPQHF. DNA for the CDR3: TGTGCCAGCAGGCAAACCGGGTATTCAAATCAGCCCCAGCATTTT.

A note on this clone: Other DNA variants within this sample encode the same CDR3. CDR3: CASSYRGNSPLHF. CDR3 coding DNA: TGTGCCAGCAGTTACAGGGGGAATTCACCCCTCCACTTT. V gene TRBV6-5 combines with J gene TRBJ1-6; possible D gene TRBD1, 6 bases. The CDR3 consists of 13 residues. Trimming removed 2 bases from V and 7 bases from J, with 6 bases in between. Germline V gene data show CDR1 as MNHEY and CDR2 as SVGAGI.